The 2 T cell receptor beta chains in this list originate from one sample, sequenced in a study of metastatic and nonmetastatic thyroid tumors. From the PCR reads, TCRdb re-called clones with MiXCR. The table includes 50,000 or so clones, approximately 20% detected once. Patients underwent thyroid surgery, and none had received any treatment before it. The source material was blood. These receptors were collected from a male donor with papillary thyroid cancer or a benign thyroid nodule (not recorded which). Some clones in this sample may be carry-over from other donors' samples.

In this sample, this clone turned up many times. This may be a read error: a much more frequent sequence differs by one nucleotide. V gene TRBV12-3 or TRBV12-4 combines with J gene TRBJ2-2; 14 bases match TRBD2. This CDR3 comprises 16 residues. The CDR3 spells CASSSGLAGGGGELVF. The CDR3, as DNA: TGTGCCAGCAGTTCTGGACTAGCGGGAGGCGGCGGGGAGCTGGTTTTT.

Within the sample, this clone is medium-sized (0.01 to 0.1%). This sequence joins TRBV5-1 and TRBJ2-2; TRBD2 agrees at 10 bases. The germline V gene encodes CDR1 SGHRS and CDR2 YFSETQ. V was pared by 0 bases and J by 1 base, with 3 bases of the junction left unmatched. The CDR3 spans 17 residues. CDR3 nucleotide sequence: TGCGCCAGCAGCTTGGAACTAGCGGGGCTGAACACCGGGGAGCTGTTTTTT. The encoded protein is CASSLELAGLNTGELFF. Based on the CDR3 plus reference TRBV5-1 and TRBJ2-2, the full variable domain is KAGVTQTPRYLIKTRGQQVTLSCSPISGHRSVSWYQQTPGQGLQFLFEYFSETQRNKGNFPGRFSGRQFSNSRSEMNVSTLELGDSALYLCASSLELAGLNTGELFFGEGSRLTVL.